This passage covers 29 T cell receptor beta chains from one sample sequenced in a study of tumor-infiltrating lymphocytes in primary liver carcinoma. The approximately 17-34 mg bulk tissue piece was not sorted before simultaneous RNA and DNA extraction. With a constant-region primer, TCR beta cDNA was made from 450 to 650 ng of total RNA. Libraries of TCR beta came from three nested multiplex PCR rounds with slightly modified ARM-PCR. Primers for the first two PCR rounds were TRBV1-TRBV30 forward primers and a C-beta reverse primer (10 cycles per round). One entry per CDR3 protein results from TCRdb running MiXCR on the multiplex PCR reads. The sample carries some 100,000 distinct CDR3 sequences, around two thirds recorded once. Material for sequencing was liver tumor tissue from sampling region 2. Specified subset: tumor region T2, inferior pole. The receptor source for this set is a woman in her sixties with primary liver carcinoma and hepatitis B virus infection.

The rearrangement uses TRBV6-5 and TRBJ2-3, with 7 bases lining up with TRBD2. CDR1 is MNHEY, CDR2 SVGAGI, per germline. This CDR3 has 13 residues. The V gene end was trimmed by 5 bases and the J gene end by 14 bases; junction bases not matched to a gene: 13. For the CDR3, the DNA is TGTGCCAGCAGTGGGACTATTGGGGATACACTGTATTTT. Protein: CASSGTIGDTLYF.

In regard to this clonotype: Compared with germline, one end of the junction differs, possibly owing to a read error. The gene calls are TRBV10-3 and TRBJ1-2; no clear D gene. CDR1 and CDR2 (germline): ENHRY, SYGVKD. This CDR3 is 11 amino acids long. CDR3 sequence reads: CDISETDGYTF. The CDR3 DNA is TGTGACATCAGTGAGACCGATGGCTACACCTTC.

In nucleotides, the CDR3 is TGTGCCAGCTCGGGACTAGCGGGAGTAGGGCGGGATACGCAGTATTTT. It specifies CASSGLAGVGRDTQYF. The chain carries TRBV6-1 and TRBJ2-3; 14 nucleotides match TRBD2. Germline trimming cut 8 bases from V and 6 bases from J; bases unmatched to any gene: 10. The length of the CDR3 is 16 residues. Germline CDR1 MNHNS, CDR2 SASEGT.

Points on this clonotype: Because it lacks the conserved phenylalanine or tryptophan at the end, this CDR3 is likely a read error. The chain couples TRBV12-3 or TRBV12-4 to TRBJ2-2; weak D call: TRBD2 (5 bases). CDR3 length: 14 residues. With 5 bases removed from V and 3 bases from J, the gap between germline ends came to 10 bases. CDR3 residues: CASSLLDYTGELFY. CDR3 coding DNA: TGTGCCAGCAGTCTCCTGGACTACACCGGGGAGCTGTTTTAT.

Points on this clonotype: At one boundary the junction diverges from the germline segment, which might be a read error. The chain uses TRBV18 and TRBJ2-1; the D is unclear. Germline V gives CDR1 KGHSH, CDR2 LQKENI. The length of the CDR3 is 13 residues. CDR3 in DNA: TGTGCCACCTCACCACGCCAGGATAATGAGCAGTTCTTC. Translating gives CATSPRQDNEQFF.

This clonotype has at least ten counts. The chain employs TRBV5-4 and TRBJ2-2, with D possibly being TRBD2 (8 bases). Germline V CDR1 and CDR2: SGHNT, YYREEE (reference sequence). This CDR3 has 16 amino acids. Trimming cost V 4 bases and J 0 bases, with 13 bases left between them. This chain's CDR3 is CASSPGGTANTGELFF. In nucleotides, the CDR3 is TGTGCCAGCAGCCCGGGGGGGACAGCGAACACCGGGGAGCTGTTTTTT.

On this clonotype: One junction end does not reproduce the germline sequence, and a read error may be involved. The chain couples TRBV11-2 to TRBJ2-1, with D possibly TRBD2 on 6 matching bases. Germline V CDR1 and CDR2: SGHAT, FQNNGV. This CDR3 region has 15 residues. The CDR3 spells CASILDGGSIGEQFF. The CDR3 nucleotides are TGTGCCAGCATCTTAGATGGAGGGAGTATCGGTGAGCAGTTCTTC. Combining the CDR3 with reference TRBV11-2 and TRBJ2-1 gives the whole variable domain EAGVAQSPRYKIIEKRQSVAFWCNPISGHATLYWYQQILGQGPKLLIQFQNNGVVDDSQLPKDRFSAERLKGVDSTLKIQPAKLEDSAVYLCASILDGGSIGEQFFGPGTRLTVL.

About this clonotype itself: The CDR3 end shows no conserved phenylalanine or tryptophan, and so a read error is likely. The chain's CDR3 is CASAGTSSTDTQYI. DNA for the CDR3: TGTGCCAGCGCTGGGACTTCAAGCACAGATACGCAGTATATT. The chain is built from TRBV6-5 and TRBJ2-3, with D possibly matching TRBD2 (6 bases). With 8 bases removed from V and 0 bases from J, the gap between germline ends came to 12 bases. The CDR3 loop spans 14 amino acids. CDR1 is MNHEY and CDR2 is SVGAGI in the germline V gene.

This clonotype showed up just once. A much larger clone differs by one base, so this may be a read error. CDR3 amino acids: CANSSPTGGGMQFF. The DNA of the CDR3 is TGTGCCAACAGCTCGCCGACTGGGGGAGGGATGCAGTTCTTC. The V call is TRBV12-3 or TRBV12-4, the J call TRBJ2-1, with TRBD2 identical over 7 bases. Trimming at V came to 10 bases and at J to 12 bases, leaving 18 bases not matched to a gene. The CDR3 extends over 14 amino acids.

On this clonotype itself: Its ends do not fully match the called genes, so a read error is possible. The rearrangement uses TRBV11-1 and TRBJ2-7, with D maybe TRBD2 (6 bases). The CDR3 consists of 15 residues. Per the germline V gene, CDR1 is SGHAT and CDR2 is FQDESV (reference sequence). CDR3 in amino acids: CANSPQTVGLREQYF. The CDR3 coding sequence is TGTGCCAACAGCCCTCAGACAGTAGGACTACGCGAGCAGTATTTC. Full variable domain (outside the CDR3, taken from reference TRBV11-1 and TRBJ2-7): EAEVAQSPRYKITEKSQAVAFWCDPISGHATLYWYRQILGQGPELLVQFQDESVVDDSQLPKDRFSAERLKGVDSTLKIQPAELGDSAMYLCANSPQTVGLREQYFGPGTRLTVT.

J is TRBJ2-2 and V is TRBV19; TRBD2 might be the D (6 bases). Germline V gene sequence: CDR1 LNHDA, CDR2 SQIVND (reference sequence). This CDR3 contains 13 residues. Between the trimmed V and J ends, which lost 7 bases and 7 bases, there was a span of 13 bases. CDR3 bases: TGTGCCAGTACCCCTGGGGGGAGCGGGGAGCTGTTTTTT. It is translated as CASTPGGSGELFF.

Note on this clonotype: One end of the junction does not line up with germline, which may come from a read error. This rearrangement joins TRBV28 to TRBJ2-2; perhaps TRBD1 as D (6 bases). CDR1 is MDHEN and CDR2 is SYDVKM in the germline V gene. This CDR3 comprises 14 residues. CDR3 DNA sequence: TGTGCCAGCAGTCTGACAGGAGACACCAGGGAGCTGTTTTTT. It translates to CASSLTGDTRELFF.

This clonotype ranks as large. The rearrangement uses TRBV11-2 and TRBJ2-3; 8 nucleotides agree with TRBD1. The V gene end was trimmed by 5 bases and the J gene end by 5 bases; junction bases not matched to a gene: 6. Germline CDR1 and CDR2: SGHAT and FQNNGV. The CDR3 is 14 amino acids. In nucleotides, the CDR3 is TGTGCCAGCAGCCTGGACAGGGAGGTAGATACGCAGTATTTT. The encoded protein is CASSLDREVDTQYF. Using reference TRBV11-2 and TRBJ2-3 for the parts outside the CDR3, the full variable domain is EAGVAQSPRYKIIEKRQSVAFWCNPISGHATLYWYQQILGQGPKLLIQFQNNGVVDDSQLPKDRFSAERLKGVDSTLKIQPAKLEDSAVYLCASSLDREVDTQYFGPGTRLTVL.

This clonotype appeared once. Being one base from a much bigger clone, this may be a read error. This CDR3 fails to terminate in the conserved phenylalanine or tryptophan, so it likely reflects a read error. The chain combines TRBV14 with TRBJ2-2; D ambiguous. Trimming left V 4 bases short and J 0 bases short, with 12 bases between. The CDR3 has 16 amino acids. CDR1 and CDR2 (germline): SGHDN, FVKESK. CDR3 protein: CASSPRWAANTGELFL. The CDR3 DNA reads TGTGCCAGCAGCCCAAGGTGGGCCGCGAACACCGGGGAGCTGTTTCTT.

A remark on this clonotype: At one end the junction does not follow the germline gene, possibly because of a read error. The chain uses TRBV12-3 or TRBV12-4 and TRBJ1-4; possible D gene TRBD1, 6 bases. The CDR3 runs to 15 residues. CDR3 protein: CARAPTGQSNEKLFF. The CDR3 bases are TGTGCCAGGGCCCCAACAGGGCAGTCTAATGAAAAATTGTTTTTT.

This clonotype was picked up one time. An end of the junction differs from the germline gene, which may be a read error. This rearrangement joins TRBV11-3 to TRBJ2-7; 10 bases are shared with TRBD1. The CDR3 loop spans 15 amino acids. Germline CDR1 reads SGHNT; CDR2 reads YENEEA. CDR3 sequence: CASIPGTGDNYEQYF. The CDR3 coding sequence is TGTGCGAGCATCCCCGGGACAGGGGACAACTACGAGCAGTACTTC.

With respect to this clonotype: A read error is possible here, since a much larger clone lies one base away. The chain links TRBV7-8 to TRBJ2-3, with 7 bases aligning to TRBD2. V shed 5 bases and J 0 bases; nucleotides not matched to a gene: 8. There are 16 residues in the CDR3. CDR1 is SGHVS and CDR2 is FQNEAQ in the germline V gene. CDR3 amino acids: CASSPLGLPSTDTQYF. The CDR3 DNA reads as TGTGCCAGCAGCCCCCTGGGACTACCTAGCACAGATACGCAGTATTTT.

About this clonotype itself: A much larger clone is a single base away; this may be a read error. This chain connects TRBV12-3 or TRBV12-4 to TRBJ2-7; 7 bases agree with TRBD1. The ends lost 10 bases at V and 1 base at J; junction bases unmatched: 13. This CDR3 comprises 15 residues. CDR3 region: CANSSNRDRSYEQYF. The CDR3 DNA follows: TGTGCCAACAGCTCGAACCGGGACAGATCCTACGAGCAGTACTTC.

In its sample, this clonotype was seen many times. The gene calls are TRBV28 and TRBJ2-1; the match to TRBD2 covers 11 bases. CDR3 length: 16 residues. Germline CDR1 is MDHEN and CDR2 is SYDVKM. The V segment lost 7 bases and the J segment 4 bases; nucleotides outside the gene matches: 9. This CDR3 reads CASKPPGLAVYNEQFF. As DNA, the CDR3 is TGTGCCAGCAAACCCCCGGGACTAGCGGTATACAATGAGCAGTTCTTC.

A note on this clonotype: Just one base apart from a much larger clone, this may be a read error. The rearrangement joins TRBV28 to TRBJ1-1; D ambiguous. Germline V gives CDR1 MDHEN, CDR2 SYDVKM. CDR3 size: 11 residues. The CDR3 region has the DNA TGTGGGGCGCGGGTGAACACTGAAGCTTTCTTT. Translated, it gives CGARVNTEAFF.

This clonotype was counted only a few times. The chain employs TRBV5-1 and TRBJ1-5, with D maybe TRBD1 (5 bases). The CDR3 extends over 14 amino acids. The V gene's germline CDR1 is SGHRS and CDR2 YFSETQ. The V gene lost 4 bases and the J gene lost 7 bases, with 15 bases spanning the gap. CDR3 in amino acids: CASSPGGGGQPQHF. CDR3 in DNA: TGCGCCAGCAGCCCCGGCGGGGGAGGGCAGCCCCAGCATTTT.

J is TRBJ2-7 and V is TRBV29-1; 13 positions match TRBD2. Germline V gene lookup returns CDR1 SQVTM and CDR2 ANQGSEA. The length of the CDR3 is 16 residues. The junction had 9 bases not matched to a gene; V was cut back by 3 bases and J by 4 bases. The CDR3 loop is CSVEGTSGMVSYEQYF. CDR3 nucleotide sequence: TGCAGCGTTGAGGGGACTAGCGGGATGGTGTCATACGAGCAGTACTTC.

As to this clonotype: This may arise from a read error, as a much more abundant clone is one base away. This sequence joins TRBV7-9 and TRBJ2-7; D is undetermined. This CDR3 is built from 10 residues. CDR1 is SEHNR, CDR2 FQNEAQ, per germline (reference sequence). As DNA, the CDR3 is TGTGCCAGCAGCTTAAACGAGCAGTGCTTC. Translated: CASSLNEQCF.

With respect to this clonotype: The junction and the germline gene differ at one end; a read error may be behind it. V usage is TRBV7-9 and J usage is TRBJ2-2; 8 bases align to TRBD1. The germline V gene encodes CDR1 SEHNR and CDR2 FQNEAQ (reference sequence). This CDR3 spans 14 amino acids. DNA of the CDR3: TGTGCCAGCAGCGCAGGGGGCGGCACCAGGGAGTTGTTTTTT. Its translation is CASSAGGGTRELFF.

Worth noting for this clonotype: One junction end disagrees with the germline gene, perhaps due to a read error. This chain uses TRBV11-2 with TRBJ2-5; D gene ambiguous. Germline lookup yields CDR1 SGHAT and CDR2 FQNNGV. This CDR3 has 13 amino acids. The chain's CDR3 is CAGSLQSKGTQYF. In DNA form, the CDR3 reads TGCGCCGGCAGCTTACAATCCAAGGGGACCCAGTACTTC.

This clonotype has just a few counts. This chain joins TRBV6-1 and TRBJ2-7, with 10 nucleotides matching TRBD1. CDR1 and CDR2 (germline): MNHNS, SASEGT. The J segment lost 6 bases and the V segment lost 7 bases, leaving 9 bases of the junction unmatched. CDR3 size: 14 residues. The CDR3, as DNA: TGTGCCAGCAATACAGGGACAGGGGTCTGCGAGCAGTACTTC. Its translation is CASNTGTGVCEQYF.

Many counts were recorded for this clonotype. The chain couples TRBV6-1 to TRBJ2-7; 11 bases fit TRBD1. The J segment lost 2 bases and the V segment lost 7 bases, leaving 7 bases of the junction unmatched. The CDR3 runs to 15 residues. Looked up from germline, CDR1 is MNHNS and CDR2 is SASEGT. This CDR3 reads CASTNWTGGPYEQYF. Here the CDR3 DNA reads TGTGCCAGCACCAACTGGACAGGGGGCCCCTACGAGCAGTACTTC.

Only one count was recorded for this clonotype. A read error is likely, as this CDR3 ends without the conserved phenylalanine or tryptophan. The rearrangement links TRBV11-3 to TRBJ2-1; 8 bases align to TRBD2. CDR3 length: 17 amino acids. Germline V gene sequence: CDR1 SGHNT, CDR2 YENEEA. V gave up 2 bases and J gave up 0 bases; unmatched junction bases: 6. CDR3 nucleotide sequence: TGTGCCAGCAGCTTACAGGTAGCGGGATACTCCTACAATGAGCAGTTCATC. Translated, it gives CASSLQVAGYSYNEQFI.

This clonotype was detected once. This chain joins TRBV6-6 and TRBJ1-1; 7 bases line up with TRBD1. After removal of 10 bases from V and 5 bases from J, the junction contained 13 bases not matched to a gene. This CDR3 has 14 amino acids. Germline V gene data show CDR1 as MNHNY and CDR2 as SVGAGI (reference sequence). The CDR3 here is CATTRGQTYTEAFF. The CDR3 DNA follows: TGTGCCACTACCAGGGGACAGACGTATACTGAAGCTTTCTTT.